This T cell receptor (beta chain) stems from a study of blood T cell repertoires in COVID-19. Libraries were prepared by immunoSEQ multiplex PCR; TCRdb keeps only in-frame clonotypes and omits some of them. This sample has over 250,000 clones, with around 87% found just once. Specimen: peripheral blood. The receptor was isolated from a woman in her forties or fifties with acute or convalescent COVID-19.

The CDR3, as DNA: TGCGCCAGCAGCTCGCAGGGACAAAACACTGAAGCTTTCTTT. Its translation is CASSSQGQNTEAFF. The V call is TRBV5-1, the J call TRBJ1-1, with D perhaps TRBD1 (6 bases). Germline V CDR1 and CDR2: SGHRS, YFSETQ. This CDR3 is 14 amino acids long. The V gene lost 3 bases and the J gene lost 2 bases, with 11 bases spanning the gap.